This T cell receptor beta chain stems from a study of regulatory T cells in long-lasting Graves disease. Study outcomes and limitations: It was peripheral blood alone, not thyroid tissue, that was studied. TRBV28, TRBJ1-2 and TRBJ2-5 were segments that persistent disease favored.

This clonotype was picked up many times. What it binds is not known. Sequencing libraries for TCR beta were prepared with iRepertoire HTBI primers and Arm-PCR of CDR3 regions. Each CDR3 protein is one row after TCRdb ran MiXCR on the multiplex PCR reads. The sample contains over 350,000 distinct CDR3 sequences, around 20% of which appear only once. Time point indicated: persistent/refractory GD, antithyroid drugs over 5 years with positive TRAb. PBMC-derived RNA was used for the TCR library. The CDR3 totals 15 residues. The trim removed 5 bases at V and 3 bases at J, leaving 9 bases unmatched. From germline, CDR1 is SGHTA and CDR2 FQGNSA.

The sample consisted of peripheral blood mononuclear cells (PBMCs), taken when the disease was refractory, from a patient treated with antithyroid drugs. The sequence came from a female donor with Graves disease. V and J are TRBV7-2 and TRBJ2-7; 8 positions agree with TRBD1. For the CDR3, the DNA is TGTGCCAGCAGCCGTGACAGGGGAACATTCTACGAGCAGTACTTC. This codes for CASSRDRGTFYEQYF. The full variable domain, its missing parts supplied by reference TRBV7-2 and TRBJ2-7, is GAGVSQSPSNKVTEKGKDVELRCDPISGHTALYWYRQSLGQGLEFLIYFQGNSAPDKSGLPSDRFSAERTGGSVSTLTIQRTQQEDSAVYLCASSRDRGTFYEQYFGPGTRLTVT.